This T cell receptor beta chain was recorded in a study of CXCR4 blockade with PD-1 therapy in pancreatic cancer. This clone showed up just a few times. Profiled with immunoSEQ multiplex PCR; TCRdb holds only in-frame clones, not every one. The sample carries approximately 2,500 clones, about 44% recorded once. Between the trimmed V and J ends, which lost 9 bases and 2 bases, there was a span of 18 bases. This CDR3 contains 15 residues. Germline CDR1 is LNHDA and CDR2 is SQIVND (reference sequence). The rearrangement uses TRBV19 and TRBJ2-3; no definite D call. The source of this sequence is a human donor with pancreatic ductal adenocarcinoma. Material for sequencing was tumor tissue. The DNA of the CDR3 is TGTGCCAGCAAGCCCTTGGCCTGGGACACAGATACGCAGTATTTT. Encoded protein: CASKPLAWDTDTQYF.